This TCR beta chain was identified during a study of tumor and adjacent non-tumor tissue in lung cancer. TCRbeta libraries were built with three rounds of nested PCR, modified from ARM-PCR. A single record per CDR3 protein comes from TCRdb applying MiXCR to the multiplex PCR reads. In the table there are over 60,000 distinct CDR3 sequences, roughly 80% of which are singletons. The sample holds one count of this clonotype. Its ends do not fully match the called genes, so a read error is possible. CDR3 size: 18 residues. Germline CDR1 MGHRA, CDR2 YSYEKL. The template was RNA from unsorted bulk tissue. The chain has TRBV4-1 and TRBJ2-1, with 8 bases aligning to TRBD2. Input material: lung tumor tissue. The TCR originated in a woman in her fifties or sixties with non-small cell lung cancer. The CDR3 protein is CASSQEYPPAGGNNEQFF. The CDR3 nucleotides read TGTGCCAGCAGCCAAGAATACCCCCCGGCGGGAGGAAACAATGAGCAGTTCTTC.